The 16 T cell receptor beta chains reported below all come from one sample, sequenced in a study of blood T cell repertoires in COVID-19. Clones were sequenced by immunoSEQ multiplex PCR, and TCRdb holds only the in-frame ones, with some missing. The repertoire holds roughly 240,000 clones, roughly 86% seen once, with less than 4% in the top ten. Sequenced: peripheral blood. Every receptor here comes from a woman aged 30 to 39 who had recovered from COVID-19.

The chain has TRBV6-5 and TRBJ2-1; D may be TRBD2 (6 bases). V lost 7 bases, J lost 9 bases, and 16 bases lay in between. CDR1 MNHEY and CDR2 SVGAGI come from the germline V gene. The CDR3 sequence is 13 residues long. CDR3 sequence: CASTLGGATEQFF. CDR3 nucleotides: TGTGCCAGCACCTTAGGAGGGGCCACTGAGCAGTTCTTC.

V and J are TRBV9 and TRBJ1-3; D is undetermined. V was clipped by 3 bases and J by 3 bases, with 7 bases between them. Germline V gene sequence: CDR1 SGDLS, CDR2 YYNGEE. The CDR3 covers 13 residues. The CDR3: CASSALSGNTIYF. In nucleotides, the CDR3 is TGTGCCAGCAGCGCTCTAAGTGGAAACACCATATATTTT.

The rearrangement links TRBV5-5 to TRBJ1-1, with D perhaps TRBD1 (5 bases). V lost 2 bases and J 5 bases, leaving 13 bases between the germline ends. Germline CDR1 reads SGHKS; CDR2 reads YYEKEE (reference sequence). The CDR3 consists of 14 residues. The CDR3 reads CASSLTGLRTEAFF. In nucleotides, the CDR3 is TGTGCCAGCAGCTTAACAGGTCTTCGGACTGAAGCTTTCTTT.

This clone was counted a single time. Here the CDR3 reads CASSFTTGKLNGELFF. Here the CDR3 DNA reads TGTGCCAGCAGCTTTACTACCGGGAAACTAAACGGGGAGCTGTTTTTT. The chain links TRBV9 to TRBJ2-2; possible D gene TRBD2, 5 bases. Germline loops: CDR1 SGDLS, CDR2 YYNGEE. V lost 4 bases to trimming and J lost 7 bases, with 20 bases between them. The CDR3 is 16 amino acids.

A few counts support this clone. This chain links TRBV4-1 with TRBJ1-2; 10 nucleotides align to TRBD1. This CDR3 comprises 14 residues. Trimming at V came to 4 bases and at J to 7 bases, leaving 6 bases not matched to a gene. Per the germline V gene, CDR1 is MGHRA and CDR2 is YSYEKL. The CDR3 coding sequence is TGCGCCAGCAGCCCCCGGGACAGGGGATCTGGCTACACCTTC. This sequence encodes CASSPRDRGSGYTF.

This rearrangement joins TRBV7-6 to TRBJ2-5; D may be TRBD2 (6 bases). CDR1 and CDR2 (germline): SGHVS, FNYEAQ. V was trimmed by 2 bases and J by 1 base, leaving 14 bases between them. There are 16 residues in the CDR3. The chain's CDR3 is CASSLIGGTFQETQYF. CDR3 coding DNA: TGTGCCAGCAGCTTAATTGGGGGGACCTTCCAAGAGACCCAGTACTTC.

V gene TRBV6-5 combines with J gene TRBJ1-3; 8 positions match TRBD1. The V gene end was trimmed by 6 bases and the J gene end by 4 bases; junction bases not matched to a gene: 5. The CDR3 extends over 14 amino acids. Germline V gives CDR1 MNHEY, CDR2 SVGAGI. CDR3 in DNA: TGTGCCAGCAGCAAGACAGGGGTAGGAAACACCATATATTTT. It encodes CASSKTGVGNTIYF.

The rearrangement joins TRBV19 to TRBJ2-7, with D possibly TRBD1 on 5 matching bases. CDR1 LNHDA and CDR2 SQIVND come from the germline V gene (reference sequence). This CDR3 region has 15 residues. V gave up 3 bases and J gave up 2 bases, with 14 bases separating them. The CDR3 protein is CASSIGQGITYEQYF. The CDR3 DNA is TGTGCCAGTAGTATCGGGCAGGGCATCACCTACGAGCAGTACTTC.

The chain combines TRBV12-5 with TRBJ2-1; 8 bases agree with TRBD2. V was pared by 5 bases and J by 10 bases, with 10 bases of the junction left unmatched. Germline-derived CDR1 and CDR2 are LGHNT and FRNRAP. The CDR3 totals 14 residues. The CDR3 sequence is CASGVSGGPGEQFF. Here the CDR3 DNA reads TGTGCTAGTGGTGTTTCGGGGGGGCCCGGCGAGCAGTTCTTC.

The rearrangement uses TRBV5-1 and TRBJ2-5, with 8 positions matching TRBD1. The CDR3 totals 15 residues. V lost 0 bases to trimming and J lost 5 bases; unmatched junction nucleotides: 6. From germline, CDR1 is SGHRS and CDR2 YFSETQ. The CDR3 DNA sequence: TGCGCCAGCAGCTTGGCCGCCAGGGGGCTTGAGACCCAGTACTTC. It encodes CASSLAARGLETQYF.

This chain uses TRBV7-2 with TRBJ1-1; D may be TRBD1 (5 bases). The CDR3 runs 13 residues. Germline V lookup: CDR1 SGHTA, CDR2 FQGNSA. Trimming took 5 bases from V and 1 from J, leaving 8 bases between them. The CDR3 nucleotides read TGTGCCAGCAGCATCACAGGGAACACTGAAGCTTTCTTT. Its translation is CASSITGNTEAFF.

V and J are TRBV7-9 and TRBJ1-4; D is possibly TRBD1 (5 bases). Trimming pared 2 bases from V and 8 bases from J, leaving 12 bases between. CDR1 is SEHNR, CDR2 FQNEAQ, per germline (reference sequence). This CDR3 spans 14 amino acids. CDR3 in amino acids: CASSLRRQGEKLFF. The CDR3 DNA sequence: TGTGCCAGCAGCTTAAGGCGGCAGGGCGAAAAACTGTTTTTT.

The J gene is TRBJ1-2, the V gene TRBV6-1, with D possibly TRBD1 on 5 matching bases. Deletions cut 2 bases from V and 4 bases from J, with 20 bases between. This CDR3 has 17 residues. Per germline, CDR1 MNHNS and CDR2 SASEGT. CDR3 region: CASSESFSRVLLYGYTF. The CDR3 DNA follows: TGTGCCAGCAGTGAATCCTTTTCCAGGGTCCTCCTCTATGGCTACACCTTC.

The V call is TRBV11-2, the J call TRBJ2-2, with TRBD1 matching 7 bases. The V segment lost 6 bases and the J segment 2 bases; nucleotides outside the gene matches: 9. From germline, CDR1 is SGHAT and CDR2 FQNNGV. CDR3 length: 16 residues. The chain's CDR3 is CASSPRTGTNTGELFF. The CDR3 nucleotides read TGTGCCAGCAGTCCTAGGACAGGAACCAACACCGGGGAGCTGTTTTTT.

The chain combines TRBV3-1 (or the pseudogene TRBV3-2) with TRBJ2-7; TRBD1 agrees at 9 bases. V shed 4 bases, J shed 6 bases, and the junction held 7 bases outside the gene matches. The CDR3 is 14 amino acids. The germline CDR1 and CDR2 sequences are LGHDT and YNNKEL (reference sequence). Here the CDR3 reads CASSPWDRAFEQYF. CDR3 DNA sequence: TGTGCCAGCAGCCCCTGGGACAGGGCATTCGAGCAGTACTTC.

The rearrangement links TRBV5-4 to TRBJ1-1; no clear D. Trimming removed 0 bases from V and 2 bases from J, with 11 bases in between. This CDR3 has 15 amino acids. CDR1 SGHNT and CDR2 YYREEE come from the germline V gene (reference sequence). This CDR3 is CASSLEVVRNTEAFF. CDR3 nucleotide sequence: TGTGCCAGCAGCTTGGAAGTAGTCCGAAACACTGAAGCTTTCTTT.